Listed here are 9 T cell receptor beta chains from one sample, sequenced in a study of shared clonotypes between healthy human individuals. The table came from immunoSEQ multiplex PCR; TCRdb's copy has only in-frame clones and leaves some out. The sample carries roughly 2.2 million clones, around 92% recorded once. Sequenced: naive CD4+ T cells from PBMCs. The subset: CD45RA+ positively selected. All receptors come from a man aged 18 to 30 in good health. Some clones in this sample may be carry-over from other donors' samples.

The chain uses TRBV5-1 and TRBJ2-7; perhaps TRBD2 as D (5 bases). This CDR3 is 13 amino acids long. Germline V gene lookup returns CDR1 SGHRS and CDR2 YFSETQ. V dropped 5 bases and J dropped 6 bases, with 15 bases sitting between them. CDR3: CASRLDSTLEQYF. DNA of the CDR3: TGCGCCAGCAGGCTGGACTCGACCCTCGAGCAGTACTTC.

Written as DNA, the CDR3 is TGTGCCAGCTCCCGGACAGGGGATCAGCCCCAGCATTTT. Encoded protein: CASSRTGDQPQHF. The rearrangement links TRBV18 to TRBJ1-5; 9 bases agree with TRBD1. The germline V gene encodes CDR1 KGHSH and CDR2 LQKENI. The V segment lost 6 bases and the J segment 5 bases; nucleotides outside the gene matches: 2. This CDR3 has 13 residues.

This chain connects TRBV19 to TRBJ2-1, with 8 bases matching TRBD2. Germline lookup yields CDR1 LNHDA and CDR2 SQIVND (reference sequence). V lost 6 bases and J lost 7; bases outside the gene matches: 5. The CDR3 is 13 amino acids. The CDR3 nucleotides are TGTGCCAGTAGCGGGAGGGCCACTAATGAGCAGTTCTTC. It translates to CASSGRATNEQFF.

This clone was detected only once. The chain recombines TRBV4-1 with TRBJ1-2, with TRBD1 matching 9 bases. Germline V gene sequence: CDR1 MGHRA, CDR2 YSYEKL. The J segment lost 4 bases and the V segment lost 1 base, leaving 16 bases of the junction unmatched. The CDR3 is made up of 19 amino acids. CDR3 region: CASSQAFKWDRERAYGYTF. Written as DNA, the CDR3 is TGCGCCAGCAGCCAAGCGTTTAAATGGGACAGGGAAAGAGCCTATGGCTACACCTTC.

The CDR3 loop reads CASSSPWDRHTGELFF. Here the CDR3 DNA reads TGTGCCAGCAGCTCCCCTTGGGACAGACACACCGGGGAGCTGTTTTTT. The chain carries TRBV7-2 and TRBJ2-2; 7 bases map to TRBD1. V dropped 4 bases and J dropped 3; count of bases not matched to a gene: 8. Germline V gene sequence: CDR1 SGHTA, CDR2 FQGNSA. The CDR3 has 16 amino acids.

The J gene is TRBJ2-1, the V gene TRBV4-2; 9 bases are shared with TRBD2. Germline CDR1 LGHNA, CDR2 YNFKEQ. This CDR3 region has 15 residues. The ends lost 1 base at V and 8 bases at J; junction bases unmatched: 6. The CDR3 sequence: CASSQVGGRAYEQFF. The DNA of the CDR3 is TGTGCCAGCAGCCAAGTGGGCGGGAGGGCCTATGAGCAGTTCTTC.

This clone was counted once. J is TRBJ2-1 and V is TRBV20-1; possibly TRBD1 for D (6 bases). This CDR3 is 11 amino acids long. The germline V gene has CDR1 DFQATT and CDR2 SNEGSKA (reference sequence). The V end was cut by 4 bases, the J end by 10 bases, with 11 bases between. The CDR3 DNA sequence: TGCAGTGCTACGGACAGTCCGGAGCAGTTCTTC. Its translation is CSATDSPEQFF.

The V and J genes are TRBV11-3 and TRBJ1-1; perhaps TRBD1 as D (6 bases). The CDR3 loop spans 14 amino acids. Germline-derived CDR1 and CDR2 are SGHNT and YENEEA. V lost 1 base to trimming and J lost 6 bases, with 12 bases between them. CDR3 DNA: TGTGCCAGCAGCTTAGCTTGGACAGTCTCTGAAGCTTTCTTT. Translated: CASSLAWTVSEAFF.

CDR3 protein: CASLRAGTSGIGEQFF. The CDR3 coding sequence is TGTGCCAGTCTACGAGCCGGGACTAGCGGGATAGGTGAGCAGTTCTTC. The chain employs TRBV13 and TRBJ2-1; 13 nucleotides match TRBD2. CDR1 is PRHDT, CDR2 FYEKMQ, per germline (reference sequence). CDR3 size: 16 residues. Trimming took 9 bases from V and 9 from J; bases not matched to a gene: 14.